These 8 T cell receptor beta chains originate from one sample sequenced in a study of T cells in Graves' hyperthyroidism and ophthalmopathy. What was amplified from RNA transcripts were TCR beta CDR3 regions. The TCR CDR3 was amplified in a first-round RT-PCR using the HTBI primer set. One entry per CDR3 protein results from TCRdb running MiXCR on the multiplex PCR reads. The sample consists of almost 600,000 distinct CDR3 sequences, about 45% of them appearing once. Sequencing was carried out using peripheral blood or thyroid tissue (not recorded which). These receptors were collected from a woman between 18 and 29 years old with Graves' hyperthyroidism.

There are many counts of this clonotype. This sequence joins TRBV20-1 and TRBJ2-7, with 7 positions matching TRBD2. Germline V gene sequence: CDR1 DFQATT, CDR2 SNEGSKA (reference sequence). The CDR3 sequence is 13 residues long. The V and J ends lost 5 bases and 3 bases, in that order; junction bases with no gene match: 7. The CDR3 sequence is CSARSGRDYEQYF. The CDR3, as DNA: TGCAGTGCTCGTAGCGGGCGGGACTACGAGCAGTACTTC.

CDR3 residues: CASSYGTSGRIYEQYF. CDR3 sequence (DNA): TGTGCCAGCAGTTACGGGACTAGCGGGAGGATATACGAGCAGTACTTC. V gene TRBV27 combines with J gene TRBJ2-7, with 15 bases identical to TRBD2. There are 16 residues in the CDR3. Unmatched junction bases numbered 5, after V lost 4 bases and J lost 4 bases. Germline loops: CDR1 MNHEY, CDR2 SMNVEV (reference sequence).

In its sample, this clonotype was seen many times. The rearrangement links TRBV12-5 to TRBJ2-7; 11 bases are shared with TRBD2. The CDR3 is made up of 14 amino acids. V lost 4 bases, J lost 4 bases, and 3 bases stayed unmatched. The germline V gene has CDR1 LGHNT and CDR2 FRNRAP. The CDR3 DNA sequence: TGTGCTAGTGGTTCTAGCGGGAGGAGATACGAGCAGTACTTC. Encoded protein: CASGSSGRRYEQYF.

In DNA, the CDR3 is TGCAGCGCTAGACAGGGAGGCACCTACGAGCAGTACTTC. Encoded protein: CSARQGGTYEQYF. The chain couples TRBV29-1 to TRBJ2-7; D is perhaps TRBD1 (7 bases). V lost 7 bases and J 2 bases, leaving 15 bases between the germline ends. Germline V gene data show CDR1 as SQVTM and CDR2 as ANQGSEA. This CDR3 is built from 13 residues.

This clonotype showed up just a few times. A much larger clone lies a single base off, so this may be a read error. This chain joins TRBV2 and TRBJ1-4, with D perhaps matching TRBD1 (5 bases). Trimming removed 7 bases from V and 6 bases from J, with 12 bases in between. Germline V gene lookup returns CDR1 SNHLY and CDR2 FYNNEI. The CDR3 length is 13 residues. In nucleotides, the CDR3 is TGTGCCAGCAACCTTGACAGTTATGAAAAACTGTTTTTT. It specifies CASNLDSYEKLFF.

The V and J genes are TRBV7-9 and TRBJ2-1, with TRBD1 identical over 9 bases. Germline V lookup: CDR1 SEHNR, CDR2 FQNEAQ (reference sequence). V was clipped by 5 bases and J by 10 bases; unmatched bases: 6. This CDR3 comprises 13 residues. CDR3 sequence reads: CASSGGTGLEQFF. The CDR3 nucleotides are TGTGCCAGCAGCGGCGGGACAGGGCTCGAGCAGTTCTTC. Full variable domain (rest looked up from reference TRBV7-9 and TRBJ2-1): DTGVSQNPRHKITKRGQNVTFRCDPISEHNRLYWYRQTLGQGPEFLTYFQNEAQLEKSRLLSDRFSAERPKGSFSTLEIQRTEQGDSAMYLCASSGGTGLEQFFGPGTRLTVL.

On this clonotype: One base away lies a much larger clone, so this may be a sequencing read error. This CDR3 reads CASTQADHYEQYF. The CDR3 nucleotides are TGTGCCAGCACCCAGGCTGACCACTACGAGCAGTACTTC. The V gene is TRBV10-2, the J gene TRBJ2-7; no reliable D call. This CDR3 comprises 13 residues. Germline CDR1 reads WSHSY; CDR2 reads SAAADI.

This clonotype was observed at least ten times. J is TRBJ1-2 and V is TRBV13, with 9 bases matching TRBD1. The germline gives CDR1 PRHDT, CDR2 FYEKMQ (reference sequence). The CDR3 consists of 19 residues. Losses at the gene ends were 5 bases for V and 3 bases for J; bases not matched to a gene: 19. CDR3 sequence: CASSLTIGFVTGGYYGYTF. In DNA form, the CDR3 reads TGTGCCAGCAGCCTAACAATCGGATTCGTTACAGGGGGCTACTATGGCTACACCTTC.